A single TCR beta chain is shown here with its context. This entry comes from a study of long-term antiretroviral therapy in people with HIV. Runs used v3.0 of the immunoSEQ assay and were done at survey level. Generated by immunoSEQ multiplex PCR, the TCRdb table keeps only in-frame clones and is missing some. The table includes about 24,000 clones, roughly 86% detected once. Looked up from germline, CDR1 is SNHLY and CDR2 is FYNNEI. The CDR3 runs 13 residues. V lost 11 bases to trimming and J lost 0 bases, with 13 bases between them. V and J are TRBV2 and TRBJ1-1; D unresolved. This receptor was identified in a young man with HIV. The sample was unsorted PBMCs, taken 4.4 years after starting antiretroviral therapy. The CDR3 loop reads CASLQLMNTEAFF. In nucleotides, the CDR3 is TGTGCCTCCTTGCAACTTATGAACACTGAAGCTTTCTTT.